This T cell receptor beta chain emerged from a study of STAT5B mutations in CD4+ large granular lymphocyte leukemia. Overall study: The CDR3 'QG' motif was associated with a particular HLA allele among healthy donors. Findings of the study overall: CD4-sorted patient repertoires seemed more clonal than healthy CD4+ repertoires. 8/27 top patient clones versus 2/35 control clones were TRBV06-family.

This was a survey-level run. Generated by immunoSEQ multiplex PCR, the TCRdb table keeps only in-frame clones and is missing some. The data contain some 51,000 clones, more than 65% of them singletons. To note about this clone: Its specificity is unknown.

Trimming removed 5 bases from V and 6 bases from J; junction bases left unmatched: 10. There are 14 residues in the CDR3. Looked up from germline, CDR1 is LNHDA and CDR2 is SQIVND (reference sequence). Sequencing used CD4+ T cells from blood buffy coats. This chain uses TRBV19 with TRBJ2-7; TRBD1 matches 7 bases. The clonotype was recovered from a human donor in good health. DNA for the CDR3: TGTGCCAGTAGTGCAGAGACAGGGTTGGGCGAGCAGTACTTC. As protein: CASSAETGLGEQYF. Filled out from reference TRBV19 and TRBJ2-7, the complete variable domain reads DGGITQSPKYLFRKEGQNVTLSCEQNLNHDAMYWYRQDPGQGLRLIYYSQIVNDFQKGDIAEGYSVSREKKESFPLTVTSAQKNPTAFYLCASSAETGLGEQYFGPGTRLTVT.